The rows below give T cell receptor beta chains drawn from one sample of a study of T cell responses to AZD1222 COVID-19 vaccine. Only in-frame clones appear in the TCRdb table, and some are missing; sequencing was by immunoSEQ multiplex PCR. Of about 91,000 clones in the sample, more than 85% were seen once. The sequencing here drew on peripheral blood, taken 28 days after the second AZD1222 dose. These receptors were collected from an adult who received the AZD1222 COVID-19 vaccine. Each CDR3 is given with its conserved first and last residue. The D gene is left open where the match is weak.

D gene: TRBD1
V gene: TRBV2
J gene: TRBJ1-5
CDR3 protein: CASSLTGLNQPQHF

D gene: -
V gene: TRBV6-5
J gene: TRBJ1-1
CDR3 protein: CASSSGREFNTEAFF

D gene: TRBD1
V gene: TRBV19
J gene: TRBJ2-3
CDR3 protein: CASSTTGGSTDTQYF

D gene: TRBD1
V gene: TRBV9
J gene: TRBJ1-2
CDR3 protein: CASSPMTDRGYGYTF

D gene: TRBD1
V gene: TRBV7-9
J gene: TRBJ1-5
CDR3 protein: CASSPDRGQGNQPQHF

D gene: -
V gene: TRBV4-1
J gene: TRBJ2-3
CDR3 protein: CASSQPSGSTDTQYF

D gene: -
V gene: TRBV2
J gene: TRBJ2-5
CDR3 protein: CASSEIGTLRETQYF

D gene: -
V gene: TRBV28
J gene: TRBJ1-3
CDR3 protein: CASIEAGTGNTIYF

D gene: TRBD2
V gene: TRBV5-1
J gene: TRBJ2-5
CDR3 protein: CASSTGGGQETQYF

D gene: -
V gene: TRBV3-1/TRBV3-2
J gene: TRBJ1-4
CDR3 protein: CASQSQGKGTEEKLFF

D gene: -
V gene: TRBV7-8
J gene: TRBJ2-7
CDR3 protein: CASSSNRVEQYF

D gene: -
V gene: TRBV30
J gene: TRBJ1-4
CDR3 protein: CAWSGGRGTNEKLFF

D gene: -
V gene: TRBV19
J gene: TRBJ1-5
CDR3 protein: CASSIRVLQPQHF

D gene: TRBD2
V gene: TRBV6-6
J gene: TRBJ2-5
CDR3 protein: CASSHGTSGGPETQYF

D gene: TRBD1
V gene: TRBV28
J gene: TRBJ2-7
CDR3 protein: CASSLSDRGDYEQYF

D gene: -
V gene: TRBV29-1
J gene: TRBJ2-7
CDR3 protein: CSVSGQGDSEQYF

D gene: -
V gene: TRBV5-6
J gene: TRBJ2-7
CDR3 protein: CASSPGRFYEQYF

D gene: TRBD1
V gene: TRBV10-3
J gene: TRBJ2-1
CDR3 protein: CAIREDRVNEQFF

D gene: -
V gene: TRBV10-3
J gene: TRBJ1-1
CDR3 protein: CAIRESSTPNTEAFF

D gene: -
V gene: TRBV4-1
J gene: TRBJ2-2
CDR3 protein: CASSPIGVGELFF

D gene: TRBD1
V gene: TRBV4-3
J gene: TRBJ1-1
CDR3 protein: CASSKTGGDTEAFF

D gene: -
V gene: TRBV4-3
J gene: TRBJ2-7
CDR3 protein: CASSQDLGSYEQYF

D gene: TRBD1
V gene: TRBV11-3
J gene: TRBJ2-7
CDR3 protein: CASSLITGTATYEQYF

D gene: TRBD1
V gene: TRBV5-1
J gene: TRBJ1-2
CDR3 protein: CASSLNRGNYGYTF

D gene: -
V gene: TRBV4-3
J gene: TRBJ1-1
CDR3 protein: CASRESGFFSEAFF

D gene: -
V gene: TRBV5-5
J gene: TRBJ1-2
CDR3 protein: CASSLREGTNYGYTF

D gene: -
V gene: TRBV19
J gene: TRBJ2-1
CDR3 protein: CASRVRSGSSYNEQFF

D gene: TRBD2
V gene: TRBV5-1
J gene: TRBJ2-3
CDR3 protein: CASSGLSGGRTDTQYF

D gene: -
V gene: TRBV19
J gene: TRBJ1-2
CDR3 protein: CASSIGNNYGYTF

D gene: TRBD1
V gene: TRBV6-5
J gene: TRBJ1-1
CDR3 protein: CASRPGGRSDEAFF

D gene: -
V gene: TRBV2
J gene: TRBJ2-7
CDR3 protein: CASRNRDEQYF

D gene: -
V gene: TRBV28
J gene: TRBJ1-5
CDR3 protein: CASSRQINQPQHF

D gene: -
V gene: TRBV3-1/TRBV3-2
J gene: TRBJ1-2
CDR3 protein: CASRSGGTANYGYTF

D gene: TRBD1
V gene: TRBV6-5
J gene: TRBJ1-1
CDR3 protein: CASSYSNGQGRAFF

D gene: TRBD1
V gene: TRBV5-4
J gene: TRBJ1-1
CDR3 protein: CASSSTGVGTEAFF

D gene: TRBD1
V gene: TRBV5-6
J gene: TRBJ1-1
CDR3 protein: CASSLLQGMGGTEAFF

D gene: -
V gene: TRBV27
J gene: TRBJ1-2
CDR3 protein: CASSIRIGGTGNYGYTF

D gene: -
V gene: TRBV2
J gene: TRBJ1-4
CDR3 protein: CASNGFANEKLFF

D gene: TRBD1
V gene: TRBV2
J gene: TRBJ1-1
CDR3 protein: CASSNRGLAEAFF

D gene: -
V gene: TRBV28
J gene: TRBJ1-4
CDR3 protein: CVSMGADATNEKLFF

D gene: -
V gene: TRBV6-2/TRBV6-3
J gene: TRBJ1-1
CDR3 protein: CASSPLWGSGHTEAFF

D gene: -
V gene: TRBV6-1
J gene: TRBJ2-5
CDR3 protein: CASSESWGRETQYF

D gene: TRBD2
V gene: TRBV29-1
J gene: TRBJ2-7
CDR3 protein: CSVEGTSGLEQYF

D gene: -
V gene: TRBV19
J gene: TRBJ1-2
CDR3 protein: CASSTRTTAPYGYTF

D gene: -
V gene: TRBV5-6
J gene: TRBJ1-6
CDR3 protein: CASSLGLGPLHF

D gene: -
V gene: TRBV6-5
J gene: TRBJ2-7
CDR3 protein: CASTSGGTGDYEQYF

D gene: TRBD1
V gene: TRBV19
J gene: TRBJ1-2
CDR3 protein: CASSTRTGTVYGYTF

D gene: -
V gene: TRBV5-1
J gene: TRBJ1-1
CDR3 protein: CASSSAGTEAFF

D gene: -
V gene: TRBV4-1
J gene: TRBJ1-5
CDR3 protein: CASSHLPGPNQPQHF

D gene: -
V gene: TRBV14
J gene: TRBJ1-1
CDR3 protein: CASSQWGDTEAFF

D gene: -
V gene: TRBV19
J gene: TRBJ1-5
CDR3 protein: CASPPGTWGWVNQPQHF

D gene: -
V gene: TRBV28
J gene: TRBJ1-1
CDR3 protein: CASSTRRPGSTEAFF

D gene: TRBD2
V gene: TRBV9
J gene: TRBJ2-7
CDR3 protein: CASRGLAGDLPSYEQYF

D gene: -
V gene: TRBV4-1
J gene: TRBJ1-1
CDR3 protein: CASSPGGTEAFF

D gene: TRBD1
V gene: TRBV6-1
J gene: TRBJ2-5
CDR3 protein: CASSEGEGGPQETQYF